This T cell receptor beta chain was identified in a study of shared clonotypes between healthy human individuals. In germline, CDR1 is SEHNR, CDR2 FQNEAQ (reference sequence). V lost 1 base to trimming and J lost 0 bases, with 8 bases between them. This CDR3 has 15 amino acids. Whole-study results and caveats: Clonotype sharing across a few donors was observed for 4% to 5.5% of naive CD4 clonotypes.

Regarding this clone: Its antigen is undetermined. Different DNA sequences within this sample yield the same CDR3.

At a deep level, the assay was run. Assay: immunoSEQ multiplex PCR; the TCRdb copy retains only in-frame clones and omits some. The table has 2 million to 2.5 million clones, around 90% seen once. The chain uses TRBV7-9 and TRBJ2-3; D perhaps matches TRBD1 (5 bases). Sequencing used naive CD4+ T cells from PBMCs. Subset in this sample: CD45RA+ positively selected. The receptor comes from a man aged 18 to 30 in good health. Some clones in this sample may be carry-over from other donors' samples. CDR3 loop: CASSLGGTSTDTQYF. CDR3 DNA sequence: TGTGCCAGCAGCTTAGGGGGCACGAGCACAGATACGCAGTATTTT.